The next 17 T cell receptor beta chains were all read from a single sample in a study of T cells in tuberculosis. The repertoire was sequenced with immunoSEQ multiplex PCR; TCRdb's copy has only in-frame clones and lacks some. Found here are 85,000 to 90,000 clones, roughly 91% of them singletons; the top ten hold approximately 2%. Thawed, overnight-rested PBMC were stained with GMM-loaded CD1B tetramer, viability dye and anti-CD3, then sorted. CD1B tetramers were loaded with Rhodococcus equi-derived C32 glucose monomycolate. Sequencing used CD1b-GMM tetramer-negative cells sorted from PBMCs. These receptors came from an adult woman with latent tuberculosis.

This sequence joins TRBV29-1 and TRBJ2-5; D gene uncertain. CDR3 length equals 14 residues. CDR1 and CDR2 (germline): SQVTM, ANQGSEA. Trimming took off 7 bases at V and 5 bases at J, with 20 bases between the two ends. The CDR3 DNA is TGCAGCGCCGTGACACTCTACGGTGACGAGACCCAGTACTTC. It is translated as CSAVTLYGDETQYF.

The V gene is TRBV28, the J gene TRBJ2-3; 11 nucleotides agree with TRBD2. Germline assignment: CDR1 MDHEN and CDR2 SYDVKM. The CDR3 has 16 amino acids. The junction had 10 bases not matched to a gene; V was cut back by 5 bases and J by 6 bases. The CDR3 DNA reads TGTGCCAGCAGTCCCCTGGGTAGCGGGGGGGTTGATACGCAGTATTTT. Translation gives CASSPLGSGGVDTQYF.

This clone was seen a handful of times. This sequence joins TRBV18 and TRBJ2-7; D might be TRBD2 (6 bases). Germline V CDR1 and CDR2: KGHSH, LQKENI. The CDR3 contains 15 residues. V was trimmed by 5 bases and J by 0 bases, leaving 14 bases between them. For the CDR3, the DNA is TGTGCCAGCTCAAATAGCGGATCGAGCTCCTACGAGCAGTACGTC. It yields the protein CASSNSGSSSYEQYV.

CDR3 coding DNA: TGTGCCAGCAGCAAGACTGGTAAACTCCACTTT. Its translation: CASSKTGKLHF. The chain has TRBV7-9 and TRBJ1-6; D remains ambiguous. The length of the CDR3 is 11 residues. The ends were cut back, 5 bases at V and 16 bases at J, with 12 bases in the middle. The germline V gene has CDR1 SEHNR and CDR2 FQNEAQ (reference sequence).

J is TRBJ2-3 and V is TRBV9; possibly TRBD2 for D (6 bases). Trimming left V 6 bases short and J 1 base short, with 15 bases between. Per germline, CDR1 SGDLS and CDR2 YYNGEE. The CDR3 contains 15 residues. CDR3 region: CASNRLSGGTDTQYF. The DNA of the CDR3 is TGTGCCAGCAACCGCCTCTCGGGGGGCACAGATACGCAGTATTTT.

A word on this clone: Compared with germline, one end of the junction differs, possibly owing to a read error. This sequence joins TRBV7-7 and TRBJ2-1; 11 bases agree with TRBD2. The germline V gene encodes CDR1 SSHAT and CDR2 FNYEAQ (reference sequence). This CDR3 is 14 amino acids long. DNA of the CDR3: TGTGCTAGCAGCTCGGGTTCTAGCGGGGGGGAGCAGTTCTTC. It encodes CASSSGSSGGEQFF. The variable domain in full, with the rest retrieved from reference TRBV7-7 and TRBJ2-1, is GAGVSQSPRYKVTKRGQDVTLRCDPISSHATLYWYQQALGQGPEFLTYFNYEAQPDKSGLPSDRFSAERPEGSISTLTIQRTEQRDSAMYRCASSSGSSGGEQFFGPGTRLTVL.

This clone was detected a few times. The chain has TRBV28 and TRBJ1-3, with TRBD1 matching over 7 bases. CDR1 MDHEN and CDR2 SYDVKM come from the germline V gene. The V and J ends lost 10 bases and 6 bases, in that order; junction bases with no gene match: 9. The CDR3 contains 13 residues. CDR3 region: CATTLQGTNTIYF. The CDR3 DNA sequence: TGTGCCACCACTCTACAGGGGACAAACACCATATATTTT.

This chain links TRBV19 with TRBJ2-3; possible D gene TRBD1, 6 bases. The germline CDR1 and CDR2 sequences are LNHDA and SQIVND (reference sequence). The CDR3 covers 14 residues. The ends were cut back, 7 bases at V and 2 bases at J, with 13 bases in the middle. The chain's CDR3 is CASTSDRITDTQYF. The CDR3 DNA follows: TGTGCCAGTACCTCCGACAGGATCACAGATACGCAGTATTTT.

CDR3 sequence reads: CASRSLGENTGELFF. DNA of the CDR3: TGTGCCAGCAGGAGTTTAGGGGAGAACACCGGGGAGCTGTTTTTT. The J gene is TRBJ2-2, the V gene TRBV7-2; tentatively, D is TRBD1 (5 bases). With 6 bases removed from V and 1 base from J, the gap between germline ends came to 12 bases. The CDR3 runs to 15 residues. Per the germline V gene, CDR1 is SGHTA and CDR2 is FQGNSA.

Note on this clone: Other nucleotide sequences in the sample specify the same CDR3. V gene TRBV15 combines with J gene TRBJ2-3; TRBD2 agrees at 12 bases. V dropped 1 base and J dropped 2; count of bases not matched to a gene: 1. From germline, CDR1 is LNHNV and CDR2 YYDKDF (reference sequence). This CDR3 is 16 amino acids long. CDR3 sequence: CATSRGTSGNTDTQYF. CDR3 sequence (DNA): TGTGCCACCAGCAGAGGGACTAGCGGGAACACAGATACGCAGTATTTT.

This chain's CDR3 is CASSIQHNSEAFF. CDR3 DNA sequence: TGTGCCAGTAGTATCCAACATAATTCTGAAGCTTTCTTT. The rearrangement joins TRBV19 to TRBJ1-1; D call uncertain. The V end was cut by 3 bases, the J end by 6 bases, with 11 bases between. The CDR3 consists of 13 residues. Germline CDR1 and CDR2: LNHDA and SQIVND (reference sequence).

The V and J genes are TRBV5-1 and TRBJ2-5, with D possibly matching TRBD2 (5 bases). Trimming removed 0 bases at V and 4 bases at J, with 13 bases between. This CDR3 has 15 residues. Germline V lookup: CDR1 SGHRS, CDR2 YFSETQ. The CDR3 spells CASSLGGKRVETQYF. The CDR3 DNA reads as TGCGCCAGCAGCTTGGGAGGCAAGAGGGTAGAGACCCAGTACTTC.

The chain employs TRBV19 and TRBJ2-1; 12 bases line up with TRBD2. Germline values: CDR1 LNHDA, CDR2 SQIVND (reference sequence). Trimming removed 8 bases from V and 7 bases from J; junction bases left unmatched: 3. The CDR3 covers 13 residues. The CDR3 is CASGLAGINEQFF. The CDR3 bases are TGTGCCAGTGGACTAGCGGGGATTAATGAGCAGTTCTTC.

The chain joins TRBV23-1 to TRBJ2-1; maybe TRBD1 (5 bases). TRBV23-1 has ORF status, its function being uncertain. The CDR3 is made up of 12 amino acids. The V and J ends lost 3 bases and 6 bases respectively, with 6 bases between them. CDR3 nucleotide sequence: TGCGCCAGCAGTCAGGGGCTCAATGAGCAGTTCTTC. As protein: CASSQGLNEQFF.

The CDR3 spells CASSLNEGVLSQETQYF. The CDR3 bases are TGTGCCAGCAGCCTAAATGAGGGAGTCCTTTCTCAAGAGACCCAGTACTTC. V gene TRBV11-2 combines with J gene TRBJ2-5, with a weak D call TRBD2 (5 bases). The CDR3 has 17 amino acids. Trimming stripped 5 bases from V and 2 bases from J, with 21 bases between. Germline assignment: CDR1 SGHAT and CDR2 FQNNGV.

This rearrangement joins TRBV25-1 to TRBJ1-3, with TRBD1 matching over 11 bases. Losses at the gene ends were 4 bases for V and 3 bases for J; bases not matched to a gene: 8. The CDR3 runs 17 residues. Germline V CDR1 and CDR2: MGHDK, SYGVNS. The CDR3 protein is CASSAYSGTGGGNTIYF. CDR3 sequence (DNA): TGTGCCAGCAGTGCTTACTCCGGGACAGGGGGTGGAAACACCATATATTTT.

The CDR3 region has the DNA TGCAGCGTTGACCGGGGGGAAGGGGGCTACACCTTC. It encodes CSVDRGEGGYTF. The chain carries TRBV29-1 and TRBJ1-2; D might be TRBD1 (5 bases). The V end lost 3 bases, the J end lost 8 bases, and 13 bases lay between the germline ends. Germline CDR1 reads SQVTM; CDR2 reads ANQGSEA. CDR3 length: 12 residues.